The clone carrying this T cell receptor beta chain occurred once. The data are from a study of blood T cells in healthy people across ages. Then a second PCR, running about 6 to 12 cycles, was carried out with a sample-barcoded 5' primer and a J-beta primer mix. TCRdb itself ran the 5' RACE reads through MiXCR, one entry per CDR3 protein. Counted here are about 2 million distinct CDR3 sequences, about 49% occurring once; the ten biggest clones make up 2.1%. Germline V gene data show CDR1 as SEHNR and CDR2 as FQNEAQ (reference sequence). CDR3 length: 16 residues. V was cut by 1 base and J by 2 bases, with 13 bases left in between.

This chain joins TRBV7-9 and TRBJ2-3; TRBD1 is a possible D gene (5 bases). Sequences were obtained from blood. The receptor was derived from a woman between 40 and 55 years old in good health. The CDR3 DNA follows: TGTGCCAGCAGCTTAGGACAGAACACTGCCACAGATACGCAGTATTTT. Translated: CASSLGQNTATDTQYF.